This TCR beta chain was captured by sequencing in a study of Ad26.COV2.S vaccination and SARS-CoV-2 variants. The V gene end was trimmed by 8 bases and the J gene end by 5 bases; junction bases not matched to a gene: 8. The CDR3 has 14 residues. CDR1 is LNHDA and CDR2 is SQIVND in the germline V gene (reference sequence). Specified treatment: over 15 received Ad26.COV2.S at low or high dose, single or two shots; 5 received placebo; per-sample allocation not given. Day 63 after the first vaccine or placebo injection was the time point for sampling. TCRdb keeps only in-frame clones here, not all; method: immunoSEQ multiplex PCR. This sample has 380,000 or so clones, with 83% found just once.

The specimen was peripheral blood, collected in a trial of Ad26.COV2.S vaccine versus placebo. The chain has TRBV19 and TRBJ2-5; 10 positions agree with TRBD2. This sequence originates from a person between 18 and 65 years old who received the Ad26.COV2.S COVID-19 vaccine or a placebo. The CDR3 nucleotides are TGTGCCAGTTTCAGCGGGGGGGCCGGTGAGACCCAGTACTTC. Protein product: CASFSGGAGETQYF.